A few counts support the clone carrying this T cell receptor beta chain. Its cognate antigen is unknown. This sample was taken from a study of regulatory T cells in long-lasting Graves disease. Regarding the study as a whole: Persistent disease showed a preference for TRBV28, TRBJ1-2 and TRBJ2-5.

Library construction for TCR beta used iRepertoire HTBI primers and Arm-PCR of CDR3 regions. TCRdb reanalysed the multiplex PCR reads using MiXCR and keeps one entry per CDR3 protein. The data hold a few hundred thousand distinct CDR3 sequences, with approximately 16% observed a single time. Time point noted: newly diagnosed GD, antithyroid drugs for less than 3 months. PBMCs were the source of the RNA used for TCR sequencing. Graves' disease diagnoses used American Thyroid Association guidelines. V lost 3 bases to trimming and J lost 5 bases, with 11 bases between them. Germline CDR1 is LNHDA and CDR2 is SQIVND (reference sequence). This CDR3 has 14 residues. The sample also formed part of further work on T cells in Graves' hyperthyroidism and ophthalmopathy. That work adds: Exclusion of a patient resulted from uncontrolled infection, other autoimmune disease, pregnancy or lactation.

The gene calls are TRBV19 and TRBJ1-5, with D unclear. Source: peripheral blood mononuclear cells (PBMCs), taken at new diagnosis, from a patient treated with antithyroid drugs. This sequence was found in a woman in her forties with Graves disease. The CDR3 spells CASSIRAPYQPQHF. In nucleotides, the CDR3 is TGTGCCAGTAGTATCCGGGCCCCCTATCAGCCCCAGCATTTT.